These T cell receptor beta chains were read from a single sample in a study of cytomegalovirus exposure and HLA in healthy donors. The method was immunoSEQ multiplex PCR; TCRdb's version includes in-frame clones alone and lacks a portion of them. In the table there are around 300,000 clones, 80% to 90% of which are singletons. Sequenced: PBMCs. The receptors derive from a woman under 30 in good health and CMV-seronegative. Each CDR3 is given with its conserved first and last residue. A D gene is named only where the DNA matches it firmly. Rows may omit the clone size; those that give it use once, few, many or a size class.

DNA | CDR3 | size | V | D | J
TGTGCCAGCAGCTTAGCTCCAGGCGGGGCAGGGATGATTCAGCCCCAGCATTTT | CASSLAPGGAGMIQPQHF | - | TRBV7-9 | - | TRBJ1-5
TGTGCCAGCAGCTTACCTAGACAGGGTATCGGAAAACTGTTTTTT | CASSLPRQGIGKLFF | - | TRBV7-6 | TRBD1 | TRBJ1-4
TGTGCCAGCAGCTCACCAGGACAGGGATTGGGCTACGAGCAGTACTTC | CASSSPGQGLGYEQYF | - | TRBV11-2 | TRBD1 | TRBJ2-7
TGCGCCAGCAGACAGGGGGACGGCTACGAGCAGTACTTC | CASRQGDGYEQYF | - | TRBV5-1 | TRBD1 | TRBJ2-7
TGTGCCAGCAGCTTGGGACAGGGGGAGGAAACAGATACGCAGTATTTT | CASSLGQGEETDTQYF | - | TRBV5-8 | TRBD1 | TRBJ2-3
TGTGCCTGGAGTTACAGGGGGAACACTGAAGCTTTCTTT | CAWSYRGNTEAFF | few | TRBV30 | TRBD1 | TRBJ1-1
TGCGCCAGCAGCTTGCTCGGGAGGAGGTTGTCTGATACGCAGTATTTT | CASSLLGRRLSDTQYF | - | TRBV5-1 | TRBD2 | TRBJ2-3
TGTGCCAGCAGCAGAAGCGGGGGGCTCGAGGGCGAGCAGTACTTC | CASSRSGGLEGEQYF | - | TRBV28 | TRBD2 | TRBJ2-7
TGCGCCAGCAGCCAGTCGTCGACAGGGGGCCTGGGTGAGCAGTTCTTC | CASSQSSTGGLGEQFF | - | TRBV4-3 | TRBD1 | TRBJ2-1
TGCGCCAGCAGCCAGGGACAAAGAAATGAAAAACTGTTTTTT | CASSQGQRNEKLFF | - | TRBV5-1 | - | TRBJ1-4
TGTGCCAGCAGTTACGTGACCTCCGGGGGCTACACCTTC | CASSYVTSGGYTF | few | TRBV6-5 | - | TRBJ1-2
TGTGCCAGCTCTACAGGGAAACAAGAGACCCAGTACTTC | CASSTGKQETQYF | few | TRBV18 | - | TRBJ2-5
TGTGCCAGCAGTTTATATACCCAGGGGGGTAACACCGGGGAGCTGTTTTTT | CASSLYTQGGNTGELFF | - | TRBV27 | - | TRBJ2-2
TGTGCCTGGAGGCCCCAGGGGATCGATGGCTACACCTTC | CAWRPQGIDGYTF | - | TRBV30 | - | TRBJ1-2
TGTGCCAGCAGCCAAATATTTGTCGCCGGGACAGATAATGAAAAACTGTTTTTT | CASSQIFVAGTDNEKLFF | - | TRBV5-6 | TRBD1 | TRBJ1-4
TGCGCCAGCAGCCAAGTTGAGAGGAACACAGATACGCAGTATTTT | CASSQVERNTDTQYF | - | TRBV4-1 | - | TRBJ2-3
TGTGCTAGTGGATCACAGGGGGCAACATTCTCTGGGGCCAACGTCCTGACTTTC | CASGSQGATFSGANVLTF | - | TRBV12-5 | TRBD1 | TRBJ2-6
TGCGCCAGCAGCTTGGGGTCGGGAGCCCTCGAGCAGTACTTC | CASSLGSGALEQYF | - | TRBV5-1 | - | TRBJ2-7
TGTGCCTGGAGTCTACCAGGGGGCAATCAGCCCCAGCATTTT | CAWSLPGGNQPQHF | few | TRBV30 | - | TRBJ1-5
TGTGCCAGCAGTTTAGGGACAGGCGTGAACACTGAAGCTTTCTTT | CASSLGTGVNTEAFF | - | TRBV27 | TRBD1 | TRBJ1-1
TGTGCCAGCAGTCCGGCCCGGACAGAGAACACCGGGGAGCTGTTTTTT | CASSPARTENTGELFF | few | TRBV2 | - | TRBJ2-2
TGTGCCAGCAGGCCTAACGACCGGGGGTCAAACGAGCAGTACTTC | CASRPNDRGSNEQYF | once | TRBV6-6 | - | TRBJ2-7
TGCGCCAGCAGCCAACTACCGGCGGGATCCTACGAGCAGTACTTC | CASSQLPAGSYEQYF | - | TRBV4-3 | - | TRBJ2-7
TGCGCCAGCAGCTCCGGCCGGGACAGGGTGGATAATTCACCCCTCCACTTT | CASSSGRDRVDNSPLHF | - | TRBV5-1 | TRBD1 | TRBJ1-6
TGCGCCAGCAGCCAAGATGGGTCCGGGGGGCGTACTGAAGCTTTCTTT | CASSQDGSGGRTEAFF | - | TRBV4-3 | - | TRBJ1-1
TGCAGCGTTCTGGGGGGACAGGGGGCTTACGAGCAGTACTTC | CSVLGGQGAYEQYF | - | TRBV29-1 | TRBD1 | TRBJ2-7
TGTGCCAGCAGCCCGGGGGGACTAGCGCAGTTCTTC | CASSPGGLAQFF | - | TRBV5-6 | TRBD2 | TRBJ2-1
TGTGCCAGCAGTCGAATGACAACAGGGGGCTCAATTTCGAACTATGGCTACACCTTC | CASSRMTTGGSISNYGYTF | - | TRBV27 | TRBD1 | TRBJ1-2
TGTGCCAGCAGCTTGTTCTCAGTCATCGAGCAGTTCTTC | CASSLFSVIEQFF | - | TRBV13 | - | TRBJ2-1
TGTGCCAGTAGGAGAGATCCCGGAGACACCGGGGAGCTGTTTTTT | CASRRDPGDTGELFF | - | TRBV19 | - | TRBJ2-2
TGTGCCAGCAGCCCTTACTTGGATACGCAGTATTTT | CASSPYLDTQYF | - | TRBV7-2 | - | TRBJ2-3
TGTGCCAGCAGCGTGGCCGGGACTAGCGGGACCAGCACAGATACGCAGTATTTT | CASSVAGTSGTSTDTQYF | - | TRBV9 | TRBD2 | TRBJ2-3
TGTGCCAGCAGCGAACAGGAATACTCCTACGAGCAGTACTTC | CASSEQEYSYEQYF | - | TRBV11-2 | - | TRBJ2-7
TGTGCCAGCAGCGAGGAACACACCAATCAGCCCCAGCATTTT | CASSEEHTNQPQHF | few | TRBV7-6 | - | TRBJ1-5
TGTGCCAGCAGCTTAGTAGGACAGGTGTCCTATAATTCACCCCTCCACTTT | CASSLVGQVSYNSPLHF | - | TRBV7-2 | TRBD1 | TRBJ1-6
TGTGCCAGCAGCTTATGGGGAGACACTGAAGCTTTCTTT | CASSLWGDTEAFF | few | TRBV7-3 | - | TRBJ1-1
TGTGCCAGCAGCCCGATAACTCAGGGCCTGAACACTGAAGCTTTCTTT | CASSPITQGLNTEAFF | - | TRBV5-6 | - | TRBJ1-1
TGCGCCAGCAGTGAGTCTGGGACAGGGGATTGGAATGAGCAGTTCTTC | CASSESGTGDWNEQFF | - | TRBV10-1 | TRBD1 | TRBJ2-1
TGTGCCAGCAGTTCCTTAGATCTAGATCTATATGAGCAGTTCTTC | CASSSLDLDLYEQFF | - | TRBV28 | - | TRBJ2-1
TGTGCCAGCTCACCGACAGAGAACACTGAAGCTTTCTTT | CASSPTENTEAFF | - | TRBV18 | - | TRBJ1-1
TGTGCCAGCAGCTGGGGATCCGGACAAACTGAAGCTTTCTTT | CASSWGSGQTEAFF | - | TRBV5-6 | - | TRBJ1-1
TGTGCCAGCAGCTTAGGGGGCGGGACTGATGAGCAGTTCTTC | CASSLGGGTDEQFF | - | TRBV7-9 | - | TRBJ2-1
TGTGCCAGCAGCTTGGACCCGACAGGGCTCTACGAGCAGTACTTC | CASSLDPTGLYEQYF | - | TRBV5-6 | TRBD1 | TRBJ2-7
TGCAGCGTTGTTGTCCGCGGGCAGAACACTGAAGCTTTCTTT | CSVVVRGQNTEAFF | - | TRBV29-1 | - | TRBJ1-1
TGTGCCAGCAGCCCAATAGGGGGGGTGTCTGGCACAGATACGCAGTATTTT | CASSPIGGVSGTDTQYF | - | TRBV7-2 | - | TRBJ2-3
TGCGCCAGCAGCTTGAGAGGGTCCTACGAGCAGTACTTC | CASSLRGSYEQYF | - | TRBV5-1 | - | TRBJ2-7
TGCAGCGTTGTTTTAGGAGGGCAGTCCTACGAGCAGTACTTC | CSVVLGGQSYEQYF | - | TRBV29-1 | - | TRBJ2-7
TGTGCCAGCGTGAAAGCGGGGGGCTACGAGCAGTACTTC | CASVKAGGYEQYF | - | TRBV6-5 | TRBD2 | TRBJ2-7
TGTGCCAGCAGTACGTTCCAGGGGGGTTATGGCTACACCTTC | CASSTFQGGYGYTF | - | TRBV6-4 | TRBD1 | TRBJ1-2
TGTGCCAGCAGCTTTTGGACAGGTGGATCCTACGAGCAGTACTTC | CASSFWTGGSYEQYF | once | TRBV7-2 | TRBD1 | TRBJ2-7
TGTGCCAGCAGCTTAACAGGGGGCAATGAGCAGTTCTTC | CASSLTGGNEQFF | - | TRBV11-3 | TRBD1 | TRBJ2-1
TGTGCCAGCAGGGAACTGGGGGGATACTATGGCTACACCTTC | CASRELGGYYGYTF | - | TRBV11-2 | - | TRBJ1-2
TGTGCCACCGGGACACCCACCTACGAGCAGTACTTC | CATGTPTYEQYF | - | TRBV6-5 | - | TRBJ2-7
TGTGCCAGCAGCTTGGGGGCAGGGGATGGGGTCACTGAAGCTTTCTTT | CASSLGAGDGVTEAFF | once | TRBV5-4 | - | TRBJ1-1
TGTGCCAGTGTAGGACAGACTGTCTATGGCTACACCTTC | CASVGQTVYGYTF | once | TRBV7-2 | - | TRBJ1-2